These 18 T cell receptor beta chains share one sample of origin, sequenced in a study of regulatory T cells in long-lasting Graves disease. The time point denotes: newly diagnosed GD, antithyroid drugs for less than 3 months. RNA isolated from PBMCs was used to make the TCR library. In building TCR beta libraries, iRepertoire HTBI primers were used together with Arm-PCR of CDR3 regions. MiXCR, run by TCRdb on the multiplex PCR reads, gives a single entry per CDR3 protein. The sample has some 500,000 distinct CDR3 sequences; about 16% are singletons. The same sample was also studied in work on T cells in Graves' hyperthyroidism and ophthalmopathy.

Sequenced material: peripheral blood mononuclear cells (PBMCs), taken at new diagnosis, from a patient treated with antithyroid drugs. Every receptor here comes from a woman aged 40 to 65 with Graves disease.

This clonotype was recorded many times. The genes are TRBV12-3 or TRBV12-4 and TRBJ1-2, with 11 nucleotides matching TRBD1. Trimming removed 8 bases from V and 4 bases from J; junction bases left unmatched: 6. This CDR3 spans 14 amino acids. Written as DNA, the CDR3 is TGTGCCAGCTCCTGGACAGGGGGCAGCTATGGCTACACCTTC. Amino acids: CASSWTGGSYGYTF.

Many counts were recorded for this clonotype. The chain combines TRBV5-4 with TRBJ2-5; D gene unclear. This CDR3 contains 13 residues. V lost 4 bases and J lost 5, with 12 bases in between. Per the germline V gene, CDR1 is SGHNT and CDR2 is YYREEE (reference sequence). This CDR3 reads CASSPRPFETQYF. As DNA, the CDR3 is TGTGCCAGCAGCCCGAGACCTTTCGAGACCCAGTACTTC.

In this sample, this clonotype turned up many times. The chain uses TRBV2 and TRBJ1-5, with D unclear. The germline V gene encodes CDR1 SNHLY and CDR2 FYNNEI. V was cut by 6 bases and J by 3 bases, with 9 bases left in between. This CDR3 is built from 13 residues. This CDR3 reads CASSREINQPQHF. The CDR3 nucleotides read TGTGCCAGCAGCCGGGAGATCAATCAGCCCCAGCATTTT.

This clonotype was detected ten times or more. This sequence joins TRBV11-3 and TRBJ2-1; 7 nucleotides match TRBD1. CDR1 is SGHNT, CDR2 YENEEA, per germline. The length of the CDR3 is 16 residues. V was pared by 0 bases and J by 9 bases, with 11 bases of the junction left unmatched. The CDR3 region is CASSLDEGATTLEQFF. For the CDR3, the DNA is TGTGCCAGCAGCTTAGATGAGGGGGCGACTACACTTGAGCAGTTCTTC.

This clonotype was picked up a small number of times. The V gene is TRBV4-1, the J gene TRBJ2-4; possibly TRBD2 for D (5 bases). V dropped 4 bases and J dropped 3 bases, with 16 bases sitting between them. Germline V lookup: CDR1 MGHRA, CDR2 YSYEKL. The CDR3 extends over 16 amino acids. In DNA, the CDR3 is TGCGCCAGCAGCCCTATGACTGGAGGAATCAAAAACATTCAGTACTTC. This sequence encodes CASSPMTGGIKNIQYF.

This chain links TRBV2 with TRBJ2-7; unclear D gene. The V end was cut by 6 bases, the J end by 4 bases, with 7 bases between. The CDR3 extends over 11 amino acids. Germline values: CDR1 SNHLY, CDR2 FYNNEI. CDR3 sequence (DNA): TGTGCCAGCAGCCAGGTTTACGAGCAGTACTTC. Translated: CASSQVYEQYF.

In this sample, this clonotype turned up a few times. CDR3: CASSESGTGSRTTNEKLFF. In DNA form, the CDR3 reads TGCGCCAGCAGCGAATCCGGGACAGGGTCCCGTACAACTAATGAAAAACTGTTTTTT. The V and J genes are TRBV4-1 and TRBJ1-4; 9 bases align to TRBD1. V was clipped by 5 bases and J by 0 bases; unmatched bases: 13. The CDR3 loop spans 19 amino acids. Germline values: CDR1 MGHRA, CDR2 YSYEKL.

The chain joins TRBV12-3 or TRBV12-4 to TRBJ2-3; 9 bases are shared with TRBD2. Trimming removed 0 bases from V and 0 bases from J; junction bases left unmatched: 1. The CDR3 extends over 16 amino acids. The CDR3 DNA reads TGTGCCAGCAGTTTAGCTAGCGGGAGTAGCACAGATACGCAGTATTTT. Translation: CASSLASGSSTDTQYF.

This clonotype was counted ten times or more. The CDR3 protein is CASSFYGNTIYF. CDR3 nucleotides: TGTGCCAGCAGTTTTTATGGAAACACCATATATTTT. The chain carries TRBV12-3 or TRBV12-4 and TRBJ1-3; D ambiguous. The CDR3 is 12 amino acids. V shed 3 bases and J shed 3 bases, with 3 bases lying between them.

This clonotype was observed a few times. The rearrangement links TRBV20-1 to TRBJ1-4, with D tentatively TRBD1 (5 bases). Germline V gene data show CDR1 as DFQATT and CDR2 as SNEGSKA (reference sequence). The CDR3 consists of 14 residues. Trimming left V 5 bases short and J 0 bases short, with 10 bases between. The CDR3 is CSAGGGATNEKLFF. Written as DNA, the CDR3 is TGCAGTGCTGGGGGGGGGGCAACTAATGAAAAACTGTTTTTT.

This clonotype was seen more than once but under ten times. The chain couples TRBV13 to TRBJ1-3, with unresolved D. Trimming pared 2 bases from V and 0 bases from J, leaving 8 bases between. Germline CDR1 PRHDT, CDR2 FYEKMQ (reference sequence). The CDR3 has 15 amino acids. The CDR3 region is CASSLPDYSGNTIYF. The CDR3 DNA sequence: TGTGCCAGCAGCTTACCCGATTACTCTGGAAACACCATATATTTT.

The genes are TRBV19 and TRBJ2-1; the D is unclear. The V and J ends lost 3 bases and 2 bases respectively, with 11 bases between them. The germline V gene has CDR1 LNHDA and CDR2 SQIVND (reference sequence). CDR3 size: 15 residues. CDR3 protein: CASSIGVDPYNEQFF. CDR3 nucleotide sequence: TGTGCCAGTAGTATCGGTGTAGACCCCTACAATGAGCAGTTCTTC.

The chain uses TRBV20-1 and TRBJ1-5, with TRBD1 identical over 7 bases. Germline CDR1 reads DFQATT; CDR2 reads SNEGSKA (reference sequence). The V segment lost 2 bases and the J segment 4 bases; nucleotides outside the gene matches: 11. This CDR3 is 16 amino acids long. CDR3 sequence reads: CSARQDRDRVNQPQHF. In nucleotides, the CDR3 is TGCAGTGCTAGACAAGACCGGGACAGAGTTAATCAGCCCCAGCATTTT.

This clonotype occurred many times. The chain uses TRBV6-1 and TRBJ1-2; D remains ambiguous. CDR1 is MNHNS and CDR2 is SASEGT in the germline V gene. The CDR3 contains 12 residues. V dropped 4 bases and J dropped 8 bases, with 11 bases sitting between them. CDR3 in amino acids: CASSVRIKGYTF. In DNA, the CDR3 is TGTGCCAGCAGTGTACGGATTAAGGGCTACACCTTC.

In the case of this clonotype: Given a much more abundant clone one base away, this may be a read error. The genes are TRBV7-9 and TRBJ1-1; unclear D gene. The CDR3 sequence is 14 residues long. In germline, CDR1 is SEHNR, CDR2 FQNEAQ (reference sequence). Trimming took off 5 bases at V and 4 bases at J, with 14 bases between the two ends. The CDR3 reads CASSQRAMSTEAFF. In DNA form, the CDR3 reads TGTGCCAGCAGCCAAAGGGCTATGAGCACTGAAGCTTTCTTT.

This clonotype turned up a few times. This chain connects TRBV6-1 to TRBJ2-7; 9 nucleotides align to TRBD1. This CDR3 region has 15 residues. Germline values: CDR1 MNHNS, CDR2 SASEGT. The V and J ends lost 7 bases and 7 bases, in that order; junction bases with no gene match: 14. The DNA for the CDR3 is TGTGCCAGCACCCGAACAGGGGGCCAGGCGCGAGAGCAGTACTTC. It is translated as CASTRTGGQAREQYF.

This clonotype was found many times. The chain combines TRBV28 with TRBJ2-1; 7 bases match TRBD2. This CDR3 is built from 14 residues. V trimming: 3 bases; J trimming: 11 bases; junction bases outside the gene matches: 10. CDR1 MDHEN and CDR2 SYDVKM come from the germline V gene. In DNA, the CDR3 is TGTGCCAGCAGTTTTGCGGGGGAGGCTACACAGCAGTTCTTC. This translates into CASSFAGEATQQFF.

This clonotype has just a few counts. The V call is TRBV20-1, the J call TRBJ2-7; D ambiguous. Germline V gene lookup returns CDR1 DFQATT and CDR2 SNEGSKA (reference sequence). The CDR3 has 11 residues. With 2 bases removed from V and 3 bases from J, the gap between germline ends came to 5 bases. CDR3 amino acids: CSARRNYEQYF. The DNA of the CDR3 is TGCAGTGCTAGACGGAACTACGAGCAGTACTTC.